This record covers a single TCR beta chain. V lost 0 bases and J 1 base, leaving 5 bases between the germline ends. Germline V lookup: CDR1 LGHNA, CDR2 YNFKEQ. The CDR3 consists of 14 residues. This sample was included in a study of shared clonotypes between healthy human individuals. The data were produced by immunoSEQ multiplex PCR, yet TCRdb's version contains in-frame clones alone and is incomplete. Of about half a million clones listed, roughly four fifths were seen once; the top ten hold around 12%. The chain employs TRBV4-2 and TRBJ2-3; no clear D. Sequenced material: PBMCs. The receptor's source is a woman aged 40 to 50 in good health. Some clones in this sample may be carry-over from other donors' samples. CDR3 DNA: TGTGCCAGCAGCCAAGATATAGGCACAGATACGCAGTATTTT. It is translated as CASSQDIGTDTQYF.